This T cell receptor beta chain stems from a study of lymphopenia after photon versus proton radiotherapy (dated by TCRdb to the late 2010s). Regarding the study in general: In patients with gastrointestinal tumors who developed high-grade lymphopenia, the study compared the immunological effects of photon radiation therapy with those of proton radiation therapy. The cohort included over 15 patients with gastrointestinal tumors who developed lymphopenia after receiving either photon or proton therapy. The study aimed to characterize how the two radiation modalities differ in their impact on the immune system.

The CDR3 holds 15 amino acids from the cysteine to the phenylalanine. Of the read, only the CDR3 DNA is kept; its 45 bases are in frame from base 1. CDR1 MNHNS and CDR2 SASEGT were looked up in the germline V gene. Trimming takes 6 bases off V and 4 bases off J; junction bases not matched to a gene: 8. Library preparation used the immunoSEQ multiplex PCR assay. T cell repertoires were profiled by deep sequencing of rearranged TCR beta loci, alongside multiparametric flow cytometry. TCRdb retrieved this table from immuneACCESS and kept in-frame rearrangements only. Not all clones are present; in checked studies, unresolved V genes account for under half, and no reason is known for the remainder. In this sample the table shows fewer than 65,000 clones, around 86% of which occur a single time. The ten largest clones take up roughly 2% of the sample. What the authors observed across the whole study: After the lymphocyte count nadir, photon-treated repertoires showed oligoclonal expansion, especially of CD8+ Temra cells, which drove the drop in diversity. During treatment, patients who received photon therapy lost naive T cells and TCR diversity and gained effector/memory populations, whereas patients who received proton therapy remained relatively stable. The survival association was assessed only in patients who died, and better survival with proton therapy was presented by the authors as a possibility rather than a demonstrated result. Among patients across the cohort who died, overall survival time showed an inverse correlation with a larger post-nadir drop in TCR diversity.

Comments on this clone: Its antigen target is currently unknown. No per-base quality is available; no much larger clone lies one base away.

This sequence was found in a man in his forties or fifties with gastric cancer. Recombination linked TRBV6-1 to TRBJ2-5, and 10 bases in between align with TRBD1. Sample: peripheral blood, taken from a patient treated with photon-based radiotherapy. The DNA reads TGTGCCAGCAGGGCCTCGACAGGGGGCCTAGAGACCCAGTACTTC. The resulting protein is CASRASTGGLETQYF.